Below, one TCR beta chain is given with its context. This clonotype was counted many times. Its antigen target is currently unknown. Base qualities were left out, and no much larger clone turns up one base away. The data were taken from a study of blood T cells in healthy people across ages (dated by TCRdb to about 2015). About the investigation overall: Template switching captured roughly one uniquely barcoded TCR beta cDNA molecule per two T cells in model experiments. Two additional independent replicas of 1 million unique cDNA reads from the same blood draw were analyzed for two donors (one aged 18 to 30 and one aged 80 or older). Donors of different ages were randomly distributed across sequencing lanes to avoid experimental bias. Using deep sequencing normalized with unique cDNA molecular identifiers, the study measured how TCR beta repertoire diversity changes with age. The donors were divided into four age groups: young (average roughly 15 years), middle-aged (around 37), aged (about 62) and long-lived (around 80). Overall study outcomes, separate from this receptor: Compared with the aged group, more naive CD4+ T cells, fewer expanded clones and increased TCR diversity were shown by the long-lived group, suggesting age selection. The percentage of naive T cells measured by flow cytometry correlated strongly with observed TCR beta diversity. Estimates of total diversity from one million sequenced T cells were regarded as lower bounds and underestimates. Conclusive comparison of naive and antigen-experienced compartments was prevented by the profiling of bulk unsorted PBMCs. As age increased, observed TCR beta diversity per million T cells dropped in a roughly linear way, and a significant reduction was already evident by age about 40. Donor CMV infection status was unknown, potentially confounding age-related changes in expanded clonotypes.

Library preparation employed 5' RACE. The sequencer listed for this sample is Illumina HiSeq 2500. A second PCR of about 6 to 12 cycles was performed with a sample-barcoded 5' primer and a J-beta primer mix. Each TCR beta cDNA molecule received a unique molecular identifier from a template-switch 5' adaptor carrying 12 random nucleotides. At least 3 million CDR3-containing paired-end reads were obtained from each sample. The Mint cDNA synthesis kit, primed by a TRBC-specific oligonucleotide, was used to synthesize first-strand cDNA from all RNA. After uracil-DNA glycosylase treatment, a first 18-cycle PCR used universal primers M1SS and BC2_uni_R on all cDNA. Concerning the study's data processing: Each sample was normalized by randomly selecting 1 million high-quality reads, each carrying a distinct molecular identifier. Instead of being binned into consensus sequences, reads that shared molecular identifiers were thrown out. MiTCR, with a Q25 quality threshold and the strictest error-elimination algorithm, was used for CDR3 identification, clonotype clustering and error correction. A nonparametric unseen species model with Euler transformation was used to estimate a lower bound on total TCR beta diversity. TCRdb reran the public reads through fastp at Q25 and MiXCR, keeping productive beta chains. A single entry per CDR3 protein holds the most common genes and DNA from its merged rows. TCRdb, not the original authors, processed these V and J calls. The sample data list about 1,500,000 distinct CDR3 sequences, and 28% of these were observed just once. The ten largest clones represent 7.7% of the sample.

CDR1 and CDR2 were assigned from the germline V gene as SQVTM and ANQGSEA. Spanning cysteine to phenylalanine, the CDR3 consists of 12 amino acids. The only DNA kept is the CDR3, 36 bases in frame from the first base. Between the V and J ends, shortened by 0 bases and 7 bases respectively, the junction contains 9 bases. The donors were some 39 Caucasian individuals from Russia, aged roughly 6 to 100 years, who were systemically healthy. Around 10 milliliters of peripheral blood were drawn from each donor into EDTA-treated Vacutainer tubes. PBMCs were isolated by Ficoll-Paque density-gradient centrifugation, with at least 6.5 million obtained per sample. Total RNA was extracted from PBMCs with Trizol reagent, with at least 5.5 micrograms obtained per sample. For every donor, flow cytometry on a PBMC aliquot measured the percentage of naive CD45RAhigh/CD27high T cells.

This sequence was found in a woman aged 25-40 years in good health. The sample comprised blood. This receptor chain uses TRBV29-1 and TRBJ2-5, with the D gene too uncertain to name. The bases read TGCAGCGTTGAAGAGCCCCCAGGGACCCAGTACTTC. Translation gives CSVEEPPGTQYF.